The sequence of this T cell receptor beta chain was determined in a study of regulatory T cells in long-lasting Graves disease. Described time point: persistent/refractory GD, antithyroid drugs over 5 years with positive TRAb. Construction of the TCR library relied on RNA isolated from PBMCs. In building TCR beta libraries, iRepertoire HTBI primers were used together with Arm-PCR of CDR3 regions. TCRdb re-called the multiplex PCR reads with MiXCR, one entry per CDR3 protein. Among about 470,000 distinct CDR3 sequences listed, about 22% were seen once. The source material was peripheral blood mononuclear cells (PBMCs), sampled when the disease was refractory, from a patient treated with antithyroid drugs. The TCR sequence derives from a female donor with Graves disease.

CDR3 loop: CAWRGGNQPQHF. CDR3 nucleotides: TGTGCCTGGCGGGGTGGCAATCAGCCCCAGCATTTT. The chain recombines TRBV5-4 with TRBJ1-5; D unresolved. Germline CDR1 and CDR2: SGHNT and YYREEE (reference sequence). CDR3 length equals 12 residues. Trimming stripped 10 bases from V and 2 bases from J, with 10 bases between.